The T cell receptor beta chain described here comes from a study of graft-versus-host responses after intestinal transplantation. Study at large: Recipients obtained multivisceral, liver-intestinal, or isolated intestinal transplants.

Generated by immunoSEQ multiplex PCR, the TCRdb table keeps only in-frame clones and is missing some. The sample records about 24,000 clones, approximately 85% being singletons. Study-level results: Early post-transplant HvG declines tracked with peak circulating GvH clone levels. The recipient marrow held GvH clones, and some of them showed up first in ileum or blood.

Comment on this clone: Its antigen is unknown.

Sequenced here: PBMCs, sampled 450 to 480 days after intestinal transplant. This receptor was obtained from a human patient who received an intestinal transplant, so some T cells may come from the graft donor.

CDR3 DNA: TGTGCCAGTAGTATAGGGCTCCCGAACACTGAAGCTTTCTTT. Translated: CASSIGLPNTEAFF. The chain couples TRBV19 to TRBJ1-1, with D unclear. The CDR3 has 14 amino acids. The V and J ends lost 1 base and 1 base respectively, with 7 bases between them. Germline CDR1 is LNHDA and CDR2 is SQIVND (reference sequence).